The clone carrying this TCR beta chain has only one observation. Its cognate antigen is unknown. Total RNA extracted from each sample amounted to at least 5.5 micrograms. This sample is part of a study of blood T cells in healthy people across ages. Whole-study context: The capture of about one barcoded beta molecule per two T cells was achieved by template switching.

The study, taken as a whole, reports: Conclusively comparing naive with antigen-experienced cells was impossible with unsorted PBMCs.

Combining a sample-barcoded 5' primer with a J-beta primer mix, a second PCR ran for 7 to 11 cycles. TCRdb used MiXCR to reprocess the 5' RACE reads, holding one entry per CDR3 protein. The table has about a million distinct CDR3 sequences, roughly two fifths seen once. The CDR3 runs to 14 residues. Trimming took 5 bases from V and 1 from J, leaving 11 bases between them. Germline V CDR1 and CDR2: MNHEY, SMNVEV (reference sequence). V usage is TRBV27 and J usage is TRBJ1-1; D unresolved. This TCR derives from a man between 18 and 29 years old in good health. Sequencing was carried out using blood. Written as DNA, the CDR3 is TGTGCCAGCAGTGGGCCATGGGGGAACACTGAAGCTTTCTTT. It codes for CASSGPWGNTEAFF.